What follows describes a single T cell receptor (beta chain). Antigen: not known. The CDR3 is 14 residues long. Trimming removed 6 bases at V and 4 bases at J, with 13 bases between. Germline CDR1 and CDR2: MNHEY and SVGAGI. PCR used 60 Vbeta primers and 13 Jbeta primers. Profiling relied on immunoSEQ multiplex PCR, and the TCRdb table lists in-frame clones only, not all of them. The table lists 150,000 to 200,000 clones, 72% of them singletons. These data belong to a study of cytomegalovirus exposure and HLA in healthy donors. Regarding the study as a whole: Follow-up analysis later connected one missense variant in DCLRE1C with trimming of TCR beta V- and J-genes.

The sample consisted of PBMCs. This clonotype originated in a human donor in good health. V usage is TRBV6-5 and J usage is TRBJ2-1; D is undetermined. CDR3 nucleotides: TGTGCCAGCAGCCGCGGTGGCGGTTACAATGAGCAGTTCTTC. Translation: CASSRGGGYNEQFF.